These T cell receptor beta chains were read from a single sample in a study of blood T cell repertoires in COVID-19. Produced via immunoSEQ multiplex PCR; TCRdb's table is partial and in-frame only. The sample holds approximately 100,000 clones; roughly 90% are singletons and the top ten take 3.5%. Sequencing was carried out using peripheral blood. These TCRs come from a woman in her fifties or sixties with acute or convalescent COVID-19. The CDR3 runs from the conserved cysteine through the conserved F or W. D genes are given only for firm matches.

D gene,V gene,J gene,CDR3 protein
NA,TRBV12-5,TRBJ1-5,CASGLVQGASNQPQHF
NA,TRBV29-1,TRBJ1-5,CSVGDSNQPQHF
NA,TRBV29-1,TRBJ1-2,CSVVGRFYGYTF
TRBD1,TRBV27,TRBJ1-6,CASSLGTGPPHF
NA,TRBV5-4,TRBJ2-1,CASSLVGDNEQFF
NA,TRBV30,TRBJ1-2,CAWSATGNGYTF
TRBD2,TRBV7-9,TRBJ2-5,CASSKLAGETQYF
TRBD1,TRBV5-1,TRBJ1-1,CASSLQGSTEAFF
TRBD2,TRBV10-3,TRBJ2-3,CAIRGAGSTDTQYF
TRBD1,TRBV6-6,TRBJ1-1,CASSYSDRTEAFF
TRBD2,TRBV5-4,TRBJ2-1,CASSLGVTSGIGEQFF
NA,TRBV11-2,TRBJ2-1,CASSPDNNEQFF
NA,TRBV2,TRBJ1-4,CASSAGLEKLFF
TRBD1,TRBV3-1/TRBV3-2,TRBJ2-1,CASSLRGWNEQFF
TRBD2,TRBV3-1/TRBV3-2,TRBJ2-1,CASTQRLAGPSGYNEQFF
NA,TRBV7-9,TRBJ1-2,CAGGSRDSGYTF
TRBD2,TRBV19,TRBJ2-2,CASTNLGLADGELFF
TRBD1,TRBV28,TRBJ1-4,CASSLSQGNEKLFF
NA,TRBV15,TRBJ1-1,CATSTEPVGRDTEAFF
TRBD1,TRBV18,TRBJ2-7,CASSPRDRSYEQYF
TRBD1,TRBV18,TRBJ1-4,CASSPRIRQGAEKLFF
TRBD1,TRBV9,TRBJ1-2,CASSVGQGANYGYTF
NA,TRBV18,TRBJ1-2,CASSPAPRLTNYGYTF